These T cell receptor beta chains were read from a single sample in a study of OX40 agonist ivuxolimab in advanced cancers. The protocol was immunoSEQ multiplex PCR, while the TCRdb copy is restricted to in-frame clones and leaves out a portion. The sample contains tens of thousands of clones, around 91% of which appear only once. The sequencing used CD4+ or CD8+ T cells sorted from blood, collected in a trial of the OX40 agonist ivuxolimab. The receptors shown here come from an adult with an advanced solid tumor such as melanoma, head and neck, liver or kidney cancer. Each CDR3 is given with its conserved first and last residue. D genes are given only for firm matches. Clone size appears in some rows only: once, few, many, or a class for an expanded clone.

d_call: TRBD2
clone_size: -
j_call: TRBJ2-7
v_call: TRBV5-1
cdr3_aa: CASRGTTSGYEQYF
cdr3_nt: TGCGCCAGCCGGGGAACGACTAGCGGCTACGAGCAGTACTTC

d_call: -
clone_size: few
j_call: TRBJ2-1
v_call: TRBV19
cdr3_aa: CASSIRPGPHFF
cdr3_nt: TGTGCCAGTAGTATCCGACCGGGCCCCCACTTCTTC

d_call: -
clone_size: -
j_call: TRBJ2-2
v_call: TRBV2
cdr3_aa: CASSEDEMSTGELFF
cdr3_nt: TGTGCCAGCAGTGAGGACGAGATGAGCACCGGGGAGCTGTTTTTT

d_call: -
clone_size: -
j_call: TRBJ1-3
v_call: TRBV21-1
cdr3_aa: CASGFRVRDTIYF
cdr3_nt: TGTGCCAGCGGGTTCAGGGTAAGGGACACCATATATTTT

d_call: TRBD1
clone_size: -
j_call: TRBJ1-2
v_call: TRBV19
cdr3_aa: CASRTRDRDYGYTF
cdr3_nt: TGTGCCAGTAGAACCCGGGACAGGGACTATGGCTACACCTTC

d_call: -
clone_size: -
j_call: TRBJ1-4
v_call: TRBV6-1
cdr3_aa: CASGGGFEKLFF
cdr3_nt: TGTGCCAGCGGCGGAGGGTTTGAAAAACTGTTTTTT

d_call: TRBD1
clone_size: -
j_call: TRBJ1-1
v_call: TRBV5-1
cdr3_aa: CASSLGQGSYTEAFF
cdr3_nt: TGCGCCAGCAGCTTGGGACAGGGGAGTTACACTGAAGCTTTCTTT

d_call: TRBD1
clone_size: once
j_call: TRBJ2-3
v_call: TRBV15
cdr3_aa: CATTIRTGTGGAPGTDTQYF
cdr3_nt: TGTGCCACCACCATAAGAACGGGGACAGGGGGCGCCCCGGGCACAGATACGCAGTATTTT

d_call: TRBD1
clone_size: -
j_call: TRBJ1-4
v_call: TRBV30
cdr3_aa: CAWSVQTGVGEKLFF
cdr3_nt: TGTGCCTGGAGCGTCCAAACAGGGGTGGGTGAAAAACTGTTTTTT

d_call: -
clone_size: -
j_call: TRBJ2-1
v_call: TRBV10-3
cdr3_aa: CAISERNNEQFF
cdr3_nt: TGTGCCATCAGTGAGCGGAACAATGAGCAGTTCTTC

d_call: -
clone_size: few
j_call: TRBJ1-1
v_call: TRBV6-1
cdr3_aa: CASRGQLNTEAFF
cdr3_nt: TGTGCCAGCAGAGGACAGTTAAACACTGAAGCTTTCTTT

d_call: TRBD1
clone_size: -
j_call: TRBJ2-1
v_call: TRBV10-2
cdr3_aa: CASSRGPVRVEQFF
cdr3_nt: TGCGCCAGCAGCAGGGGGCCGGTTAGGGTTGAGCAGTTCTTC

d_call: -
clone_size: -
j_call: TRBJ2-7
v_call: TRBV28
cdr3_aa: CASSFPPRAEQYF
cdr3_nt: TGTGCCAGCAGTTTCCCCCCCCGGGCCGAGCAGTACTTC

d_call: TRBD1
clone_size: -
j_call: TRBJ1-2
v_call: TRBV5-4
cdr3_aa: CASSDRAGLGGYGYTF
cdr3_nt: TGTGCCAGCAGTGACAGGGCTGGCCTCGGGGGATATGGCTACACCTTC

d_call: -
clone_size: -
j_call: TRBJ2-3
v_call: TRBV5-1
cdr3_aa: CASSLALQTSTDTQYF
cdr3_nt: TGCGCCAGCAGCTTGGCTCTGCAGACAAGCACAGATACGCAGTATTTT

d_call: -
clone_size: -
j_call: TRBJ1-4
v_call: TRBV9
cdr3_aa: CASSPGRTDNEKLFF
cdr3_nt: TGTGCCAGCAGCCCAGGTCGGACAGATAATGAAAAACTGTTTTTT

d_call: -
clone_size: -
j_call: TRBJ2-2
v_call: TRBV30
cdr3_aa: CAWSIGTNTGELFF
cdr3_nt: TGTGCCTGGAGTATCGGCACGAACACCGGGGAGCTGTTTTTT

d_call: TRBD2
clone_size: -
j_call: TRBJ2-3
v_call: TRBV9
cdr3_aa: CASSVAGGSIGDTQYF
cdr3_nt: TGTGCCAGCAGCGTTGCCGGCGGGAGCATTGGAGATACGCAGTATTTT

d_call: -
clone_size: -
j_call: TRBJ2-6
v_call: TRBV19
cdr3_aa: CASSIVGLSGANVLTF
cdr3_nt: TGTGCCAGTAGTATAGTAGGCCTCTCTGGGGCCAACGTCCTGACTTTC

d_call: TRBD1
clone_size: -
j_call: TRBJ2-7
v_call: TRBV11-2
cdr3_aa: CASSSQLILTGDPYEQYF
cdr3_nt: TGTGCCAGCAGCTCCCAGCTTATACTGACAGGGGACCCCTACGAGCAGTACTTC

d_call: -
clone_size: -
j_call: TRBJ2-1
v_call: TRBV19
cdr3_aa: CASSITASVDVGEQFF
cdr3_nt: TGTGCCAGTAGTATAACTGCCTCCGTTGATGTGGGAGAGCAGTTCTTC

d_call: TRBD1
clone_size: -
j_call: TRBJ1-6
v_call: TRBV4-3
cdr3_aa: CASSQGQGAAVSPLHF
cdr3_nt: TGCGCCAGCAGCCAGGGACAGGGGGCGGCTGTTTCACCCCTCCACTTT

d_call: -
clone_size: -
j_call: TRBJ2-7
v_call: TRBV18
cdr3_aa: CASSPGHAGSYEQYF
cdr3_nt: TGTGCCAGCTCACCAGGGCACGCAGGGTCCTACGAGCAGTACTTC

d_call: TRBD1
clone_size: -
j_call: TRBJ1-5
v_call: TRBV30
cdr3_aa: CAWSGTGLKPQHF
cdr3_nt: TGTGCCTGGAGTGGGACAGGATTGAAGCCCCAGCATTTT

d_call: TRBD1
clone_size: -
j_call: TRBJ2-1
v_call: TRBV10-2
cdr3_aa: CASSEPTGGEQFF
cdr3_nt: TGCGCCAGCAGTGAACCGACAGGGGGAGAGCAGTTCTTC

d_call: -
clone_size: few
j_call: TRBJ1-1
v_call: TRBV30
cdr3_aa: CAWSRYTEAFF
cdr3_nt: TGTGCCTGGAGTCGCTACACTGAAGCTTTCTTT

d_call: TRBD1
clone_size: -
j_call: TRBJ1-5
v_call: TRBV19
cdr3_aa: CASSSTGAGGNQPQHF
cdr3_nt: TGTGCCAGTAGTTCCACAGGGGCCGGGGGCAATCAGCCCCAGCATTTT

d_call: TRBD2
clone_size: once
j_call: TRBJ2-3
v_call: TRBV7-8
cdr3_aa: CASSSHPLAGTDTQYF
cdr3_nt: TGTGCCAGCAGCTCCCATCCACTAGCGGGCACAGATACGCAGTATTTT

d_call: TRBD1
clone_size: -
j_call: TRBJ1-1
v_call: TRBV29-1
cdr3_aa: CSVGRDRGIDTEAFF
cdr3_nt: TGCAGCGTTGGGAGGGACAGGGGAATTGACACTGAAGCTTTCTTT

d_call: TRBD2
clone_size: -
j_call: TRBJ2-3
v_call: TRBV2
cdr3_aa: CASSEASGRRTDTQYF
cdr3_nt: TGTGCCAGCAGTGAAGCGAGCGGGAGACGTACAGATACGCAGTATTTT

d_call: -
clone_size: -
j_call: TRBJ1-5
v_call: TRBV7-2
cdr3_aa: CASSLDIGTSQPQHF
cdr3_nt: TGTGCCAGCAGCTTAGATATCGGGACGAGTCAGCCCCAGCATTTT

d_call: TRBD1
clone_size: -
j_call: TRBJ2-5
v_call: TRBV28
cdr3_aa: CASRKGRAGGKGETQYF
cdr3_nt: TGTGCCAGCAGGAAAGGGCGGGCAGGGGGCAAAGGGGAGACCCAGTACTTC

d_call: -
clone_size: -
j_call: TRBJ1-1
v_call: TRBV6-5
cdr3_aa: CASSHGPRAFF
cdr3_nt: TGTGCCAGCAGTCACGGTCCACGGGCTTTCTTT

d_call: -
clone_size: -
j_call: TRBJ2-5
v_call: TRBV6-5
cdr3_aa: CASSYGRGQETQYF
cdr3_nt: TGTGCCAGCAGTTATGGCCGAGGGCAAGAGACCCAGTACTTC

d_call: -
clone_size: -
j_call: TRBJ2-2
v_call: TRBV30
cdr3_aa: CAWRGGTGELFF
cdr3_nt: TGTGCCTGGAGAGGAGGGACCGGGGAGCTGTTTTTT

d_call: -
clone_size: -
j_call: TRBJ1-5
v_call: TRBV27
cdr3_aa: CASSFRATSEPQHF
cdr3_nt: TGTGCCAGCAGTTTTCGGGCCACCTCTGAGCCCCAGCATTTT

d_call: TRBD2
clone_size: -
j_call: TRBJ2-1
v_call: TRBV30
cdr3_aa: CAWRSNGVAGHFYNEQFF
cdr3_nt: TGTGCCTGGAGGTCGAACGGGGTAGCGGGCCATTTTTACAATGAGCAGTTCTTC

d_call: -
clone_size: -
j_call: TRBJ2-3
v_call: TRBV11-2
cdr3_aa: CASSSGPGGGTDTQYF
cdr3_nt: TGTGCCAGCAGCTCCGGGCCCGGAGGGGGCACAGATACGCAGTATTTT

d_call: TRBD2
clone_size: -
j_call: TRBJ2-1
v_call: TRBV7-2
cdr3_aa: CASSSSGNSYNEQFF
cdr3_nt: TGTGCCAGCAGCTCTAGCGGGAACTCCTACAATGAGCAGTTCTTC

d_call: TRBD1
clone_size: -
j_call: TRBJ1-1
v_call: TRBV11-3
cdr3_aa: CASSGSTGGNTEAFF
cdr3_nt: TGTGCCAGCAGCGGATCGACAGGGGGGAACACTGAAGCTTTCTTT

d_call: -
clone_size: -
j_call: TRBJ1-1
v_call: TRBV6-5
cdr3_aa: CASRSDPGSTEAFF
cdr3_nt: TGTGCCAGCAGGTCTGACCCGGGGAGCACTGAAGCTTTCTTT

d_call: TRBD2
clone_size: -
j_call: TRBJ2-5
v_call: TRBV30
cdr3_aa: CAWSGQPGTSFPKTQYF
cdr3_nt: TGTGCCTGGAGTGGCCAACCCGGGACTAGCTTTCCTAAGACCCAGTACTTC

d_call: TRBD1
clone_size: -
j_call: TRBJ1-2
v_call: TRBV9
cdr3_aa: CASSGRTGGYGYTF
cdr3_nt: TGTGCCAGCAGCGGGAGGACAGGGGGCTATGGCTACACCTTC

d_call: TRBD2
clone_size: -
j_call: TRBJ2-1
v_call: TRBV19
cdr3_aa: CASSSGTSGRGNNEQFF
cdr3_nt: TGTGCCAGTAGTTCCGGGACTAGCGGGAGAGGGAACAATGAGCAGTTCTTC

d_call: -
clone_size: -
j_call: TRBJ1-5
v_call: TRBV30
cdr3_aa: CAWSGAGDYSNQPQHF
cdr3_nt: TGTGCCTGGAGTGGCGCAGGGGATTATAGCAATCAGCCCCAGCATTTT

d_call: TRBD1
clone_size: -
j_call: TRBJ2-7
v_call: TRBV30
cdr3_aa: CAWTRTGGLEQYF
cdr3_nt: TGTGCCTGGACAAGGACAGGGGGTTTGGAGCAGTACTTC

d_call: -
clone_size: -
j_call: TRBJ2-1
v_call: TRBV19
cdr3_aa: CASSMTGSGNEQFF
cdr3_nt: TGTGCCAGTAGTATGACAGGCTCCGGGAATGAGCAGTTCTTC

d_call: TRBD2
clone_size: -
j_call: TRBJ2-3
v_call: TRBV11-2
cdr3_aa: CASSLGASGSTDTQYF
cdr3_nt: TGTGCCAGCAGCTTAGGTGCTAGCGGGAGCACAGATACGCAGTATTTT

d_call: -
clone_size: -
j_call: TRBJ1-1
v_call: TRBV6-5
cdr3_aa: CASSTGLNSEAFF
cdr3_nt: TGTGCCAGCAGTACAGGTCTCAACTCTGAAGCTTTCTTT

d_call: -
clone_size: -
j_call: TRBJ2-3
v_call: TRBV5-1
cdr3_aa: CASSLQPQDTQYF
cdr3_nt: TGCGCCAGCAGCTTGCAGCCCCAGGATACGCAGTATTTT

d_call: -
clone_size: -
j_call: TRBJ2-1
v_call: TRBV19
cdr3_aa: CASNPTRRDEQFF
cdr3_nt: TGTGCCAGTAACCCGACCAGACGGGATGAGCAGTTCTTC

d_call: TRBD1
clone_size: once
j_call: TRBJ2-1
v_call: TRBV18
cdr3_aa: CASSPDRVSYNEQFF
cdr3_nt: TGTGCCAGCTCACCGGACAGGGTGTCCTACAATGAGCAGTTCTTC

d_call: TRBD2
clone_size: -
j_call: TRBJ2-1
v_call: TRBV5-1
cdr3_aa: CASSLTPPGTSGSDEQFF
cdr3_nt: TGCGCCAGCAGCTTAACTCCCCCCGGGACTAGCGGATCGGATGAGCAGTTCTTC

d_call: -
clone_size: -
j_call: TRBJ2-7
v_call: TRBV6-1
cdr3_aa: CASSEGVGTTYEQYF
cdr3_nt: TGTGCCAGCAGTGAAGGGGTGGGCACAACCTACGAGCAGTACTTC

d_call: -
clone_size: -
j_call: TRBJ2-7
v_call: TRBV7-9
cdr3_aa: CASSLATDPYEQYF
cdr3_nt: TGTGCCAGCAGCTTAGCGACGGATCCCTACGAGCAGTACTTC

d_call: TRBD1
clone_size: -
j_call: TRBJ1-5
v_call: TRBV6-1
cdr3_aa: CASRGTGDQPQHF
cdr3_nt: TGTGCCAGCAGGGGGACAGGGGATCAGCCCCAGCATTTT

d_call: TRBD1
clone_size: -
j_call: TRBJ1-1
v_call: TRBV19
cdr3_aa: CASSPDRMNTEAFF
cdr3_nt: TGTGCCAGTAGTCCGGACAGGATGAACACTGAAGCTTTCTTT

d_call: -
clone_size: -
j_call: TRBJ1-1
v_call: TRBV5-5
cdr3_aa: CASSYRGGTEAFF
cdr3_nt: TGTGCCAGCAGCTACCGAGGGGGCACTGAAGCTTTCTTT